A single sample is the source of the 27 T cell receptor beta chains below, sequenced in a study of multiple sclerosis patients with progressive multifocal leukoencephalopathy. Some clones are missing from TCRdb's copy, which holds only in-frame ones; the method was immunoSEQ multiplex PCR. This sample has approximately 35,000 clones, with more than 85% found just once. Time point meaning: time of PML onset. The specimen comprised PBMCs, sampled from a patient treated with natalizumab. Every receptor here comes from a human donor with progressive multifocal leukoencephalopathy.

A few counts support this clone. The J gene is TRBJ2-7, the V gene TRBV28; D might be TRBD2 (6 bases). Trimming pared 5 bases from V and 1 base from J, leaving 15 bases between. Germline V gives CDR1 MDHEN, CDR2 SYDVKM. The CDR3 is 15 amino acids. This CDR3 is CASSVPSEGSYEQYF. The DNA for the CDR3 is TGTGCCAGCAGTGTCCCTAGCGAAGGGTCCTACGAGCAGTACTTC. Looking up the rest from reference TRBV28 and TRBJ2-7 gives the full variable domain: DVKVTQSSRYLVKRTGEKVFLECVQDMDHENMFWYRQDPGLGLRLIYFSYDVKMKEKGDIPEGYSVSREKKERFSLILESASTNQTSMYLCASSVPSEGSYEQYFGPGTRLTVT.

The V gene is TRBV6-1, the J gene TRBJ1-5, with 9 bases fitting TRBD1. Germline V gene sequence: CDR1 MNHNS, CDR2 SASEGT. With V trimmed by 6 bases and J by 0 bases, 3 bases remained unmatched. The CDR3 loop spans 15 amino acids. The CDR3 DNA reads TGTGCCAGCAGAGGGACAGGGAATAGCAATCAGCCCCAGCATTTT. Translating it yields CASRGTGNSNQPQHF.

The J gene is TRBJ2-7, the V gene TRBV9; 8 bases are a match to TRBD2. The V gene end was trimmed by 0 bases and the J gene end by 11 bases; junction bases not matched to a gene: 10. Germline values: CDR1 SGDLS, CDR2 YYNGEE. The CDR3 consists of 14 residues. The CDR3 region is CASSVDTAGVTKYF. The CDR3 DNA is TGTGCCAGCAGCGTAGATACAGCGGGAGTGACGAAGTACTTC.

This sequence joins TRBV27 and TRBJ2-1; the match to TRBD2 covers 13 bases. The CDR3 runs 15 residues. The J segment lost 4 bases and the V segment lost 8 bases, leaving 5 bases of the junction unmatched. Germline V gives CDR1 MNHEY, CDR2 SMNVEV (reference sequence). The CDR3: CASGRLAGGYNEQFF. The DNA for the CDR3 is TGTGCCAGCGGTAGACTAGCGGGAGGATACAATGAGCAGTTCTTC.

V is TRBV7-2 and J is TRBJ2-5; D call uncertain. Looked up from germline, CDR1 is SGHTA and CDR2 is FQGNSA. The ends were cut back, 2 bases at V and 5 bases at J, with 12 bases in the middle. The CDR3 is made up of 14 amino acids. The DNA for the CDR3 is TGTGCCAGCAGCTTACAGAGGTTGGGGGAGACCCAGTACTTC. This gives the protein CASSLQRLGETQYF.

The rearrangement links TRBV20-1 to TRBJ2-3; D gene uncertain. CDR1 and CDR2 from the germline V gene are DFQATT and SNEGSKA (reference sequence). Trimming cost V 3 bases and J 2 bases, with 3 bases left between them. The CDR3 contains 11 residues. DNA for the CDR3: TGCAGTGCTAGCCCCACAGATACGCAGTATTTT. This encodes CSASPTDTQYF.

The V and J genes are TRBV5-1 and TRBJ1-2; D perhaps matches TRBD1 (5 bases). This CDR3 contains 14 residues. Trimming took off 0 bases at V and 8 bases at J, with 14 bases between the two ends. Germline V gene lookup returns CDR1 SGHRS and CDR2 YFSETQ. DNA of the CDR3: TGCGCCAGCAGCTTGGGACAGCCCCAAGGGGGCTACACCTTC. It yields the protein CASSLGQPQGGYTF.

The rearrangement joins TRBV11-1 to TRBJ2-1, with D unresolved. Deletions cut 3 bases from V and 6 bases from J, with 9 bases between. The CDR3 is 13 residues long. Germline V lookup: CDR1 SGHAT, CDR2 FQDESV (reference sequence). The CDR3 region has the DNA TGTGCCAGCAGCTTGTGGTACCCCAATGAGCAGTTCTTC. It translates to CASSLWYPNEQFF.

The chain is built from TRBV11-3 and TRBJ2-7, with 11 bases lining up with TRBD1. The CDR3 is 15 amino acids. Germline V gives CDR1 SGHNT, CDR2 YENEEA. Unmatched junction bases numbered 4, after V lost 1 base and J lost 5 bases. CDR3 sequence (DNA): TGTGCCAGCAGCTTAGGAGGACAGGGGGCTAACGAGCAGTACTTC. Translated: CASSLGGQGANEQYF.

The chain recombines TRBV7-2 with TRBJ1-2; D is unclear. The CDR3 contains 15 residues. V lost 3 bases, J lost 2 bases, and 13 bases lay in between. Germline CDR1 and CDR2: SGHTA and FQGNSA. This CDR3 reads CASSFGSAGNYGYTF. Here the CDR3 DNA reads TGTGCCAGCAGCTTCGGTTCCGCAGGAAACTATGGCTACACCTTC.

The V and J genes are TRBV28 and TRBJ2-7, with D perhaps TRBD1 (5 bases). Germline V gives CDR1 MDHEN, CDR2 SYDVKM. V was pared by 5 bases and J by 1 base, with 6 bases between. This CDR3 contains 12 residues. The CDR3, as DNA: TGTGCCAGCAGTGACAGTTCCTACGAGCAGTACTTC. Translated, it gives CASSDSSYEQYF. Full variable domain (missing parts from reference TRBV28 and TRBJ2-7): DVKVTQSSRYLVKRTGEKVFLECVQDMDHENMFWYRQDPGLGLRLIYFSYDVKMKEKGDIPEGYSVSREKKERFSLILESASTNQTSMYLCASSDSSYEQYFGPGTRLTVT.

Details on this clone: A read error may produce the germline difference seen at one junction end. The CDR3 spells CASSPIGGDMNTEAFF. As DNA, the CDR3 is TGTGCTAGCAGCCCCATTGGTGGGGACATGAACACTGAAGCTTTCTTT. This chain links TRBV7-7 with TRBJ1-1, with D possibly TRBD1 on 6 matching bases. The CDR3 extends over 16 amino acids. From germline, CDR1 is SSHAT and CDR2 FNYEAQ (reference sequence).

The J gene is TRBJ1-2, the V gene TRBV6-6, with D maybe TRBD1 (6 bases). Germline V CDR1 and CDR2: MNHNY, SVGAGI (reference sequence). The CDR3 runs to 16 residues. V dropped 7 bases and J dropped 7 bases, with 25 bases sitting between them. CDR3 sequence (DNA): TGTGCCAGCAATCCCCCTCAGACAGGCAGTAAGGTTGGCTACACCTTC. Encoded protein: CASNPPQTGSKVGYTF.

The chain links TRBV5-4 to TRBJ2-2; 8 bases align to TRBD2. The CDR3 is 16 amino acids. V lost 1 base and J lost 2; bases outside the gene matches: 4. CDR1 SGHNT and CDR2 YYREEE come from the germline V gene (reference sequence). CDR3 DNA: TGTGCCAGCAGCTTGCCGGGACTAGTAAACACCGGGGAGCTGTTTTTT. It yields the protein CASSLPGLVNTGELFF.

This clone appeared a few times. The chain carries TRBV5-4 and TRBJ2-1, with no clear D. The V gene lost 2 bases and the J gene lost 2 bases, with 5 bases spanning the gap. Germline CDR1 SGHNT, CDR2 YYREEE (reference sequence). This CDR3 is built from 13 residues. CDR3 bases: TGTGCCAGCAGCTTTCCCCCCTACAATGAGCAGTTCTTC. It encodes CASSFPPYNEQFF.

The rearrangement uses TRBV5-1 and TRBJ2-2, with D possibly matching TRBD1 (7 bases). Deletions cut 4 bases from V and 6 bases from J, with 16 bases between. CDR3 length: 15 residues. The germline V gene encodes CDR1 SGHRS and CDR2 YFSETQ. The CDR3 loop reads CASSPQGGTAGELFF. DNA of the CDR3: TGCGCCAGCAGCCCCCAGGGGGGTACCGCCGGGGAGCTGTTTTTT.

This clone was seen more than once but under ten times. The V and J genes are TRBV5-4 and TRBJ2-2; 8 nucleotides line up with TRBD2. CDR3 length: 16 amino acids. V lost 0 bases and J lost 0; bases outside the gene matches: 1. CDR1 and CDR2 from the germline V gene are SGHNT and YYREEE (reference sequence). The CDR3 loop reads CASSLASGPNTGELFF. Written as DNA, the CDR3 is TGTGCCAGCAGCTTGGCTAGCGGGCCGAACACCGGGGAGCTGTTTTTT.

This clone was seen a single time. The chain combines TRBV7-9 with TRBJ2-1; weak D call: TRBD1 (5 bases). The CDR3 has 16 residues. Germline-derived CDR1 and CDR2 are SEHNR and FQNEAQ (reference sequence). V gave up 5 bases and J gave up 2 bases, with 16 bases separating them. As DNA, the CDR3 is TGTGCCAGCAGCGTCAGGGTTAGCTTGACCTACAATGAGCAGTTCTTC. This gives the protein CASSVRVSLTYNEQFF.

This clone turned up a few times. The rearrangement uses TRBV6-5 and TRBJ2-1; 10 bases agree with TRBD2. Germline values: CDR1 MNHEY, CDR2 SVGAGI. Germline trimming cut 7 bases from V and 9 bases from J; bases unmatched to any gene: 9. This CDR3 comprises 14 residues. CDR3 in amino acids: CASTGAGGPSEQFF. The CDR3 DNA sequence: TGTGCCAGCACGGGAGCGGGAGGGCCGAGTGAGCAGTTCTTC.

The chain employs TRBV21-1 and TRBJ2-3; the table names TRBD2, a call not compared with the DNA. TRBV21-1 corresponds to a pseudogene. The CDR3 consists of 16 residues. CDR3 in amino acids: CASSNKRTSGTDTQYF. CDR3 DNA: TGTGCCAGCAGCAACAAAAGGACTAGCGGCACAGATACGCAGTATTTT.

CDR3 nucleotide sequence: TGCGCCAGCAGCCAACCGCCCGGGGGCACTGAAGCTTTCTTT. Translation gives CASSQPPGGTEAFF. This chain links TRBV4-1 with TRBJ1-1; tentatively, D is TRBD1 (5 bases). The CDR3 consists of 14 residues. Germline lookup yields CDR1 MGHRA and CDR2 YSYEKL. V lost 2 bases to trimming and J lost 4 bases, with 11 bases between them.

The chain joins TRBV19 to TRBJ2-7, with 9 positions matching TRBD1. CDR1 is LNHDA, CDR2 SQIVND, per germline (reference sequence). The trim removed 7 bases at V and 4 bases at J, leaving 8 bases unmatched. This CDR3 comprises 14 residues. For the CDR3, the DNA is TGTGCCAGTACCCCCGGGACAGGGCCTTACGAGCAGTACTTC. It specifies CASTPGTGPYEQYF.

The chain carries TRBV19 and TRBJ1-5; no clear D. The V end was cut by 5 bases, the J end by 5 bases, with 10 bases between. CDR3 length equals 13 residues. CDR1 and CDR2 from the germline V gene are LNHDA and SQIVND (reference sequence). CDR3: CASSGFGDQPQHF. In DNA form, the CDR3 reads TGTGCCAGTAGTGGGTTCGGGGATCAGCCCCAGCATTTT.

This clone appeared once. The V gene is TRBV13, the J gene TRBJ2-5; 8 bases fit TRBD1. This CDR3 contains 16 residues. Trimming at V came to 3 bases and at J to 5 bases, leaving 11 bases not matched to a gene. Per the germline V gene, CDR1 is PRHDT and CDR2 is FYEKMQ (reference sequence). The CDR3 loop reads CASSLRSSGGVETQYF. In DNA, the CDR3 is TGTGCCAGCAGCTTGAGGTCATCAGGGGGCGTCGAGACCCAGTACTTC.

The chain joins TRBV4-3 to TRBJ2-7; possible D gene TRBD1, 7 bases. V lost 1 base, J lost 4 bases, and 17 bases lay in between. The CDR3 contains 16 residues. Per the germline V gene, CDR1 is LGHNA and CDR2 is YSLEER. CDR3 bases: TGCGCCAGCAGCCAAGGCCAGGGGGGAAGCCCGTACGAGCAGTACTTC. It codes for CASSQGQGGSPYEQYF.

This sequence joins TRBV11-3 and TRBJ2-1; D is ambiguous. The length of the CDR3 is 13 residues. Trimming removed 2 bases at V and 5 bases at J, with 7 bases between. CDR1 is SGHNT and CDR2 is YENEEA in the germline V gene. The DNA of the CDR3 is TGTGCCAGCAGCTTAAGTTCCAACAATGAGCAGTTCTTC. Amino acid sequence: CASSLSSNNEQFF.

This clone is a singleton in its sample. The rearrangement links TRBV12-5 to TRBJ1-1; D is uncertain. V was clipped by 2 bases and J by 2 bases, with 0 bases between them. CDR3 length: 11 residues. CDR1 and CDR2 (germline): LGHNT, FRNRAP. The CDR3 bases are TGTGCTAGTGGTTTGAACACTGAAGCTTTCTTT. As protein: CASGLNTEAFF.